This T cell receptor (beta chain) comes out of a study of blood T cell repertoires in COVID-19. Study details: Acute and convalescent COVID-19 samples came from the United States, Italy and Spain. T cells, B-cell-depleted T cells, or PBMCs supplied cDNA or gDNA.

Method: immunoSEQ multiplex PCR; TCRdb's copy keeps in-frame clones and lacks some. The sample lists more than 90,000 clones; 80% to 85% were seen once. The CDR3 has 17 residues. V was trimmed by 4 bases and J by 4 bases, leaving 19 bases between them. Germline V gene lookup returns CDR1 LGHDT and CDR2 YNNKEL (reference sequence). V gene TRBV3-1 (or the pseudogene TRBV3-2) combines with J gene TRBJ2-2, with D perhaps matching TRBD2 (5 bases). This sequence was found in a woman in her sixties or seventies with acute or convalescent COVID-19. Sequenced sample: peripheral blood. This CDR3 reads CASSPFAADAFTGELFF. In DNA, the CDR3 is TGTGCCAGCAGCCCCTTCGCAGCGGACGCTTTCACCGGGGAGCTGTTTTTT.